In this sample, the clone carrying this TCR beta chain turned up a few times. Its antigen remains unknown. The data are from a study of T cell repertoires in cytomegalovirus infection. Study-wide background: Indications of both CMV infection and matching HLA type were provided by public TCR beta signatures.

Using its own MiXCR run on the reads, TCRdb lists one record per CDR3 protein. The table records about 830,000 distinct CDR3 sequences, approximately 30% of them present only once. Points from the study as a whole: What dominated the ex vivo response were HLA-C-restricted CMV-specific TCR beta clonotypes.

The clonotype originates from a human donor in good health (CMV status not recorded). Some clones in this sample may be carry-over from other donors' samples. The material sequenced was cultured CD8+ T cells from PBMCs, taken from culture after CMV antigen stimulation.

The CDR3, as DNA: TGCAGTGCTCAGGGAACTAGCTCCTACAATGAGCAGTTCTTC. It translates to CSAQGTSSYNEQFF. This chain uses TRBV20-1 with TRBJ2-1; D may match TRBD1 or TRBD2 (5 bases each). CDR3 length: 14 amino acids. Germline loops: CDR1 DFQATT, CDR2 SNEGSKA (reference sequence). Trimming took 5 bases from V and 0 from J, leaving 11 bases between them.